Following are 4 T cell receptor beta chains from one sample sequenced in a study of shared clonotypes between healthy human individuals. Naive CD8 cells comprised CD45RO-negative, CCR7-positively selected cells, excluding terminally differentiated effector memory CD45RA+ cells. The data were produced by immunoSEQ multiplex PCR, yet TCRdb's version contains in-frame clones alone and is incomplete. The sample holds about 1,900,000 clones, roughly 95% seen once. The sample consisted of naive CD8+ T cells sorted from blood. These receptors all stem from a man in his late teens or twenties in good health.

The chain employs TRBV1 and TRBJ2-5; the D call in the table, TRBD2, was not verified against the DNA. TRBV1 represents a pseudogene. The CDR3 is 14 amino acids. DNA for the CDR3: TGCACCAGCAGCCCCCATCACGGGGGAGAGACCCAGTACTTC. Protein product: CTSSPHHGGETQYF.

V and J are TRBV4-1 and TRBJ1-3, with 7 bases that match TRBD1. There are 14 residues in the CDR3. The germline V gene has CDR1 MGHRA and CDR2 YSYEKL. Trimming at V came to 4 bases and at J to 8 bases, leaving 8 bases not matched to a gene. The chain's CDR3 is CASSPPDRADTIYF. The DNA for the CDR3 is TGCGCCAGCAGCCCTCCAGACAGGGCGGACACCATATATTTT.

A remark on this clone: Distinct nucleotide sequences in the sample also encode this CDR3. The chain couples TRBV5-1 to TRBJ2-3; D gene uncertain. This CDR3 is 13 amino acids long. The V and J ends lost 0 bases and 1 base respectively, with 3 bases between them. Germline V gives CDR1 SGHRS, CDR2 YFSETQ. The CDR3, as DNA: TGCGCCAGCAGCTTGGCAGGCACAGATACGCAGTATTTT. As protein: CASSLAGTDTQYF.

This clone was seen only once. The chain employs TRBV2 and TRBJ2-5; TRBD2 might be the D (6 bases). Trimming removed 6 bases at V and 2 bases at J, with 16 bases between. The CDR3 is made up of 15 amino acids. CDR1 SNHLY and CDR2 FYNNEI come from the germline V gene. CDR3 loop: CASRVELGGQETQYF. CDR3 coding DNA: TGTGCCAGCAGAGTGGAATTGGGAGGACAAGAGACCCAGTACTTC.